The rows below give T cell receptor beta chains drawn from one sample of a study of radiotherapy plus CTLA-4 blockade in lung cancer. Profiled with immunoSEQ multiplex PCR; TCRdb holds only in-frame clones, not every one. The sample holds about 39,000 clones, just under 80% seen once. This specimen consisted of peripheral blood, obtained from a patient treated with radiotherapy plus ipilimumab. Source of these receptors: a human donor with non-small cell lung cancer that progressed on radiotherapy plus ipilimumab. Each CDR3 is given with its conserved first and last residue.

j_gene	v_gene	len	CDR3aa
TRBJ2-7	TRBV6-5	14	CASSEGTGGDEQYF
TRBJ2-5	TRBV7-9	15	CASSQWTEYQETQYF
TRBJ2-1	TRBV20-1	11	CSASTGNEQFF
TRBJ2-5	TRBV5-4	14	CASSLGQGGETQYF
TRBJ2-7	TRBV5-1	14	CASSRTFGTDEQYF
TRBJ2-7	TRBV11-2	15	CASSLLAGGTYEQYF
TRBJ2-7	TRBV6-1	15	CASSEVRDRGYEQYF
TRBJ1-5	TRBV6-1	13	CASSPQGDQPQHF
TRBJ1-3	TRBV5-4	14	CASSLSSAGNTIYF
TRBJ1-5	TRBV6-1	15	CASSERRGGNQPQHF
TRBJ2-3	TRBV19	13	CASSRQLTDTQYF
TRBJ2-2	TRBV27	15	CASQQGVTRTGELFF
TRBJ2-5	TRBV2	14	CASSQRTGSETQYF
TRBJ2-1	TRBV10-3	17	CAISDSSGTRTYNEQFF
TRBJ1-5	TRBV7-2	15	CASSLDHRGDQPQHF
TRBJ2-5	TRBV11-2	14	CASSPHPDQETQYF
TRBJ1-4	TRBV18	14	CASSPTGSNEKLFF
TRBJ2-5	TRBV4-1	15	CASSPRDQAGGVQYF
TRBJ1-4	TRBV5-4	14	CASSLTGGDEKLFF
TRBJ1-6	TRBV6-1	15	CASSDGVGVWAPLHF
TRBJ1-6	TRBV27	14	CASSLDRTLTPLHF
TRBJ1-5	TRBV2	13	CASSFTEYQPQHF
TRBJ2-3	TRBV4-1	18	CASSQDRARGASTDTQYF
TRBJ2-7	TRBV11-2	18	CASSRRESLGVRSYEQYF
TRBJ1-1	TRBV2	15	CASSEARTGNSEAFF
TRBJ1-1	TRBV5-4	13	CASSRGEDTEAFF
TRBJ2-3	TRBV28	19	CASSWGWGTSGGGTDTQYF
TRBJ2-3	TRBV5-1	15	CASSTGTGGRNTQYF
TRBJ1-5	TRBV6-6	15	CASRPGVGGNQPQHF
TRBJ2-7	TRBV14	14	CASSPFGGGHEQYF
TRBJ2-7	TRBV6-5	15	CASSYSGGAANEQYF
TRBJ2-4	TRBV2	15	CASSEARDRGDIQYF
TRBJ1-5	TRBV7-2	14	CASSFSFNSQPQHF
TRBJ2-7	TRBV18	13	CASSPGTDYEQYF
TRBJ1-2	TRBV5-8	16	CASSLALTGGAYGYTF
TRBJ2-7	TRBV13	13	CASSLLDPAGQYF
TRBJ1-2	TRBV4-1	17	CASSQQVRDRGEYGYTF
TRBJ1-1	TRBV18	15	CASSPLGQGNAEAFF
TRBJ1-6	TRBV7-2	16	CASSLASPRLNSPLHF
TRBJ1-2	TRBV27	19	CASSPRSGQVGWNNYGYTF
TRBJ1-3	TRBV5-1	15	CASSLAQGYGNTIYF
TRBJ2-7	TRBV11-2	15	CASSTPREASYEQYF
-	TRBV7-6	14	CASSLGRGAYEQYF
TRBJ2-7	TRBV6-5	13	CASRDRAIDEQYF
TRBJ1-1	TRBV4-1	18	CASSQDKISGWGNTEAFF
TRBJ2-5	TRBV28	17	CASSFGTGALNRETQYF
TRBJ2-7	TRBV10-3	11	CASGTGSEQYF
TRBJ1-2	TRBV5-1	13	CASSFDGYYGYTF
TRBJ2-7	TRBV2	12	CASSELAYEQYF
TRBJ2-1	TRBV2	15	CASSDNGGAFSEQFF
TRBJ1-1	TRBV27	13	CASSSTGPLRAFF
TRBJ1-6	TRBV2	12	CASRQVLSPLHF
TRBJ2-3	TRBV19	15	CASSISGVSTDTQYF
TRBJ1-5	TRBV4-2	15	CASSQGGGSNQPQHF
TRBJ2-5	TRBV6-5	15	CASSLRGVSGETQYF